The 26 T cell receptor beta chains listed next were all sequenced from one sample in a study of cytomegalovirus exposure and HLA in healthy donors. The study ran its PCR with 60 Vbeta and 13 Jbeta primers. TCRdb's copy holds only in-frame clones and misses some; the assay was immunoSEQ multiplex PCR. Of 110,000 or so clones in the sample, about 15% were seen once. The source material was PBMCs. These receptors originate from a female donor in good health and CMV-seronegative.

This clone came up a few times. This sequence joins TRBV21-1 and TRBJ2-2; the table's D call, TRBD1, was not checked against the DNA. TRBV21-1 is assigned pseudogene status. The CDR3 is 17 amino acids. The CDR3 DNA follows: TGTGCCAGCATTGTTAGGTCGTGGGCCGGGAACACCGGGGAGCTGTTTTTT. Amino acid sequence: CASIVRSWAGNTGELFF.

The chain carries TRBV2 and TRBJ2-4; unclear D gene. The ends were cut back, 7 bases at V and 0 bases at J, with 7 bases in the middle. The germline V gene has CDR1 SNHLY and CDR2 FYNNEI. This CDR3 is built from 13 residues. The CDR3 is CASIDLAKNIQYF. Written as DNA, the CDR3 is TGTGCCAGCATCGACTTAGCCAAAAACATTCAGTACTTC.

Only a few counts were recorded for this clone. The chain employs TRBV5-1 and TRBJ1-6, with a weak D call TRBD1 (6 bases). CDR3 length: 15 amino acids. Deletions cut 0 bases from V and 7 bases from J, with 11 bases between. Germline lookup yields CDR1 SGHRS and CDR2 YFSETQ. The CDR3 here is CASSLGAGANSPLHF. The CDR3 coding sequence is TGCGCCAGCAGCTTGGGGGCAGGGGCAAATTCACCCCTCCACTTT. The variable domain in full, completed from reference TRBV5-1 and TRBJ1-6, reads KAGVTQTPRYLIKTRGQQVTLSCSPISGHRSVSWYQQTPGQGLQFLFEYFSETQRNKGNFPGRFSGRQFSNSRSEMNVSTLELGDSALYLCASSLGAGANSPLHFGNGTRLTVT.

The rearrangement links TRBV29-1 to TRBJ2-5; tentative D call: TRBD2 (5 bases). The assigned J gene may be wrong: the sequence end matches TRBJ2-7 better. Germline CDR1 SQVTM, CDR2 ANQGSEA. The CDR3 sequence is 11 residues long. CDR3 bases: TGCAGCGTTGAAAGAGGGTACGAGCAGTACTTC. It codes for CSVERGYEQYF.

In this sample, this clone turned up a few times. The genes are TRBV16 and TRBJ1-1, with unresolved D. The V end was cut by 0 bases, the J end by 7 bases, with 9 bases between. The CDR3 covers 13 residues. Germline CDR1 reads KGHSY; CDR2 reads FQNENV. As DNA, the CDR3 is TGTGCCAGCAGCCAATCGGTGGAGGGTGAAGCTTTCTTT. Its translation is CASSQSVEGEAFF.

The chain recombines TRBV5-4 with TRBJ1-4, with 7 bases lining up with TRBD1. The CDR3 totals 15 residues. The junction had 8 bases not matched to a gene; V was cut back by 4 bases and J by 5 bases. The germline CDR1 and CDR2 sequences are SGHNT and YYREEE (reference sequence). The CDR3 sequence: CASSTGGGVNEKLFF. For the CDR3, the DNA is TGTGCCAGCAGCACAGGAGGGGGCGTAAATGAAAAACTGTTTTTT.

The rearrangement joins TRBV9 to TRBJ2-2, with D perhaps TRBD2 (6 bases). Germline V lookup: CDR1 SGDLS, CDR2 YYNGEE. The CDR3 runs 17 residues. Trimming removed 0 bases at V and 3 bases at J, with 15 bases between. This CDR3 is CASSVGGAGLDTGELFF. For the CDR3, the DNA is TGTGCCAGCAGCGTAGGGGGTGCGGGGTTGGACACCGGGGAGCTGTTTTTT.

There are a few counts of this clone. This chain connects TRBV7-6 to TRBJ2-2, with 9 bases fitting TRBD2. Germline V gene sequence: CDR1 SGHVS, CDR2 FNYEAQ. Trimming cost V 4 bases and J 5 bases; bases outside gene matches: 14. This CDR3 has 18 residues. Written as DNA, the CDR3 is TGTGCCAGCAGCTCAATGACTAGTAGCGGGAGAGGTACCGGGGAGCTGTTTTTT. It encodes CASSSMTSSGRGTGELFF.

The chain is built from TRBV28 and TRBJ1-5; tentative D call: TRBD1 (5 bases). There are 13 residues in the CDR3. Trimming pared 6 bases from V and 4 bases from J, leaving 10 bases between. Germline-derived CDR1 and CDR2 are MDHEN and SYDVKM. The CDR3 DNA reads TGTGCCAGCAGGCAGGGATCGAATCAGCCCCAGCATTTT. Translating it yields CASRQGSNQPQHF.

The sample holds a few counts of this clone. The CDR3 coding sequence is TGTGCCAGCAGTCGGGACACCGCTAACTATGGCTACACCTTC. As protein: CASSRDTANYGYTF. This sequence joins TRBV6-5 and TRBJ1-2, with D possibly matching TRBD1 (6 bases). Per the germline V gene, CDR1 is MNHEY and CDR2 is SVGAGI. Trimming shortened V by 5 bases and J by 0 bases, and 10 bases separated the two germline ends. This CDR3 spans 14 amino acids.

This clone was seen a handful of times. This chain connects TRBV6-5 to TRBJ2-1; 7 nucleotides line up with TRBD2. J was trimmed by 1 base and V by 4 bases; bases with no gene match: 4. The CDR3 is made up of 15 amino acids. Germline-derived CDR1 and CDR2 are MNHEY and SVGAGI. CDR3 protein: CASSSLAASYNEQFF. The CDR3 coding sequence is TGTGCCAGCAGTTCCCTAGCGGCTTCCTACAATGAGCAGTTCTTC.

This clone came up a few times. The chain is built from TRBV21-1 and TRBJ2-7; the DNA was not compared with TRBD2, the D call given in the table. TRBV21-1 is described as a pseudogene. This CDR3 has 16 amino acids. CDR3 sequence: CASSNRLREGSYEQYF. The DNA for the CDR3 is TGTGCCAGCAGCAACCGTTTGCGGGAGGGCTCTTACGAGCAGTACTTT.

The chain has TRBV7-3 and TRBJ2-4; TRBD2 aligns across 7 bases. The germline V gene encodes CDR1 SGHTA and CDR2 FQGTGA. J was trimmed by 6 bases and V by 2 bases; bases with no gene match: 4. The CDR3 covers 14 residues. In DNA, the CDR3 is TGTGCCAGCAGCTTAGGCGGGAGAGGAAACATTCAGTACTTC. Its protein is CASSLGGRGNIQYF.

This clone was counted a few times. The chain recombines TRBV6-1 with TRBJ1-5; no reliable D call. From germline, CDR1 is MNHNS and CDR2 SASEGT. The V end was cut by 2 bases, the J end by 2 bases, with 4 bases between. The CDR3 runs to 13 residues. Here the CDR3 reads CASSERGNQPQHF. The CDR3 nucleotides are TGTGCCAGCAGTGAACGGGGCAATCAGCCCCAGCATTTT.

This clone has only a few counts. V and J are TRBV29-1 and TRBJ2-7; 8 nucleotides line up with TRBD2. This CDR3 comprises 12 residues. V shed 7 bases, J shed 0 bases, and the junction held 2 bases outside the gene matches. Germline values: CDR1 SQVTM, CDR2 ANQGSEA. CDR3 loop: CSAGLASYEQYF. DNA for the CDR3: TGCAGCGCTGGACTAGCCTCCTACGAGCAGTACTTC.

This clone was seen a handful of times. The chain has TRBV18 and TRBJ2-5; perhaps TRBD2 as D (5 bases). CDR1 and CDR2 from the germline V gene are KGHSH and LQKENI. Deletions cut 4 bases from V and 5 bases from J, with 11 bases between. The CDR3 spans 13 residues. The CDR3 spells CASSRSSEETQYF. CDR3 nucleotides: TGTGCCAGCTCACGAAGTAGCGAGGAGACCCAGTACTTC.

A few counts support this clone. The J gene is TRBJ1-2, the V gene TRBV5-1; 7 nucleotides match TRBD1. After removal of 2 bases from V and 0 bases from J, the junction contained 4 bases not matched to a gene. CDR1 is SGHRS, CDR2 YFSETQ, per germline. The CDR3 totals 15 residues. CDR3 region: CASSLQGQTNYGYTF. CDR3 nucleotide sequence: TGCGCCAGCAGCTTACAGGGGCAAACTAACTATGGCTACACCTTC.

This clone has more than one count but fewer than ten. J is TRBJ2-2 and V is TRBV5-8; 7 bases fit TRBD1. The V and J ends lost 1 base and 3 bases, in that order; junction bases with no gene match: 3. The CDR3 totals 15 residues. Germline CDR1 is SGHTS and CDR2 is YDEGEE. The CDR3 DNA reads as TGTGCCAGCAGCTTGAGGGGGCTTGACACCGGGGAGCTGTTTTTT. It is translated as CASSLRGLDTGELFF.

The rearrangement links TRBV5-4 to TRBJ1-2, with 9 bases identical to TRBD1. J gave up 4 bases and V 3 bases, and 7 bases lay outside the gene matches. There are 15 residues in the CDR3. Germline V gene data show CDR1 as SGHNT and CDR2 as YYREEE (reference sequence). CDR3 residues: CASSYPGQGPYGYTF. DNA of the CDR3: TGTGCCAGCAGCTACCCGGGACAGGGACCCTATGGCTACACCTTC.

The chain employs TRBV7-2 and TRBJ1-2; maybe TRBD1 (6 bases). This CDR3 spans 18 amino acids. Germline V gives CDR1 SGHTA, CDR2 FQGNSA. V was pared by 0 bases and J by 1 base, with 18 bases between. In DNA, the CDR3 is TGTGCCAGCAGCTTAGCACCAGGGGACACCTCTTTTAACTATGGCTACACCTTC. This sequence encodes CASSLAPGDTSFNYGYTF.

The chain combines TRBV7-8 with TRBJ1-5; possible D gene TRBD1, 5 bases. Germline CDR1 reads SGHVS; CDR2 reads FQNEAQ. Trimming removed 1 base from V and 6 bases from J, with 13 bases in between. The CDR3 totals 15 residues. The DNA for the CDR3 is TGTGCCAGCAGCTTAGAGGGGTTGCGGAGTCAGCCCCAGCATTTT. As protein: CASSLEGLRSQPQHF.

This clone was observed once. CDR3 amino acids: CASSRLYLAGTGDYEQYF. The CDR3, as DNA: TGTGCCAGCAGCCGGTTGTACCTTGCCGGGACAGGGGACTACGAGCAGTACTTC. V and J are TRBV14 and TRBJ2-7; 10 bases map to TRBD1. V lost 4 bases and J lost 3; bases outside the gene matches: 15. Per the germline V gene, CDR1 is SGHDN and CDR2 is FVKESK. The CDR3 has 18 amino acids. The complete variable domain, with remaining parts taken from reference TRBV14 and TRBJ2-7, reads EAGVTQFPSHSVIEKGQTVTLRCDPISGHDNLYWYRRVMGKEIKFLLHFVKESKQDESGMPNNRFLAERTGGTYSTLKVQPAELEDSGVYFCASSRLYLAGTGDYEQYFGPGTRLTVT.

V is TRBV5-1 and J is TRBJ2-2; TRBD1 aligns across 8 bases. CDR1 and CDR2 from the germline V gene are SGHRS and YFSETQ. V was clipped by 0 bases and J by 9 bases; unmatched bases: 7. The CDR3 contains 15 residues. This CDR3 reads CASSLDGQGARELFF. The CDR3 DNA follows: TGCGCCAGCAGCTTGGACGGACAGGGTGCCCGGGAGCTGTTTTTT.

This chain uses TRBV7-2 with TRBJ2-7, with 8 nucleotides matching TRBD1. The CDR3 contains 16 residues. Unmatched junction bases numbered 13, after V lost 5 bases and J lost 4 bases. From germline, CDR1 is SGHTA and CDR2 FQGNSA. The CDR3 reads CASSIWTGPANYEQYF. The CDR3 DNA is TGTGCCAGCAGCATCTGGACAGGGCCCGCAAATTACGAGCAGTACTTC.

The chain is built from TRBV7-2 and TRBJ2-7; D not certain. The CDR3 runs to 14 residues. Germline V gives CDR1 SGHTA, CDR2 FQGNSA. Trimming pared 3 bases from V and 0 bases from J, leaving 9 bases between. CDR3 residues: CASSFNSFSYEQYF. As DNA, the CDR3 is TGTGCCAGCAGCTTTAACAGCTTCTCCTACGAGCAGTACTTC.

With respect to this clone: The junction departs from the called germline gene at one end, perhaps through a read error. J is TRBJ2-7 and V is TRBV13; TRBD1 might be the D (6 bases). CDR3 length: 13 amino acids. The germline gives CDR1 PRHDT, CDR2 FYEKMQ (reference sequence). The DNA for the CDR3 is TGTGCCAGCCGCTTATTGGGGGCTTACGAGCAGTACTTC. It is translated as CASRLLGAYEQYF.